Below, 29 T cell receptor beta chains from the same sample are listed, as sequenced in a study of response to subunit inactivated influenza vaccine. A single record per CDR3 protein comes from TCRdb applying MiXCR to the RT-PCR reads. The sample lists about 530,000 distinct CDR3 sequences, 13% occurring once. The starting material was PBMCs from blood, obtained more than 35 days after vaccination. The receptors shown here come from a man over 45 who received an inactivated influenza vaccine.

This clonotype was observed a few times. The chain has TRBV4-3 and TRBJ2-3, with D hard to call. The CDR3 sequence is 14 residues long. V was shortened by 0 bases and J by 1 base, with 5 bases between the two germline ends. Germline V gene data show CDR1 as LGHNA and CDR2 as YSLEER. In nucleotides, the CDR3 is TGCGCCAGCAGCCAAGAGTTGGGCACAGATACGCAGTATTTT. Translating gives CASSQELGTDTQYF.

This clonotype has just a few counts. The V call is TRBV15, the J call TRBJ2-7; D uncertain. The CDR3 has 13 amino acids. Trimming stripped 4 bases from V and 3 bases from J, with 10 bases between. Germline CDR1 is LNHNV and CDR2 is YYDKDF (reference sequence). CDR3 amino acids: CATSTRLNYEQYF. DNA for the CDR3: TGTGCCACCAGCACACGACTGAACTACGAGCAGTACTTC.

In this sample, this clonotype turned up a few times. J is TRBJ2-7 and V is TRBV7-2; 11 positions match TRBD2. J lost 9 bases, V lost 4 bases, and 5 bases had no gene match. The CDR3 spans 13 residues. Germline V gives CDR1 SGHTA, CDR2 FQGNSA. This chain's CDR3 is CASSWGLAEMQYF. The CDR3 DNA reads as TGTGCCAGCAGCTGGGGACTAGCGGAAATGCAGTACTTC.

This clonotype came up a few times. The rearrangement joins TRBV7-2 to TRBJ2-7, with TRBD1 matching over 9 bases. Germline-derived CDR1 and CDR2 are SGHTA and FQGNSA. CDR3 length: 14 residues. The J segment lost 3 bases and the V segment lost 5 bases, leaving 5 bases of the junction unmatched. The DNA for the CDR3 is TGTGCCAGCAGCAAGGACAGGGGTCGCTACGAGCAGTACTTC. It is translated as CASSKDRGRYEQYF.

The rearrangement joins TRBV24-1 to TRBJ2-3; weak D call: TRBD1 (5 bases). The germline CDR1 and CDR2 sequences are KGHDR and SFDVKD. V was pared by 3 bases and J by 6 bases, with 9 bases between. This CDR3 has 13 amino acids. This chain's CDR3 is CATSDLRVDTQYF. In DNA, the CDR3 is TGTGCCACCAGTGATCTCAGGGTGGATACGCAGTATTTT.

This clonotype was picked up a small number of times. The chain couples TRBV5-1 to TRBJ1-6; tentative D call: TRBD1 (5 bases). V lost 0 bases and J 6 bases, leaving 13 bases between the germline ends. The CDR3 loop spans 16 amino acids. CDR1 is SGHRS, CDR2 YFSETQ, per germline. The CDR3 is CASSLEEGAPNSPLHF. In DNA, the CDR3 is TGCGCCAGCAGCTTGGAGGAAGGGGCGCCTAATTCACCCCTCCACTTT.

This clonotype has only a few counts. This chain uses TRBV20-1 with TRBJ2-7; TRBD1 agrees at 10 bases. The CDR3 length is 15 residues. CDR1 DFQATT and CDR2 SNEGSKA come from the germline V gene (reference sequence). With V trimmed by 4 bases and J by 4 bases, 10 bases remained unmatched. CDR3 sequence reads: CSANLAGQGKYEQYF. The DNA of the CDR3 is TGCAGTGCTAACCTCGCGGGACAGGGGAAATACGAGCAGTACTTC.

The chain carries TRBV27 and TRBJ2-3; 8 bases are shared with TRBD2. The V and J ends lost 5 bases and 0 bases, in that order; junction bases with no gene match: 1. The CDR3 length is 14 residues. Germline CDR1 MNHEY, CDR2 SMNVEV (reference sequence). The chain's CDR3 is CASSGLASTDTQYF. CDR3 nucleotide sequence: TGTGCCAGCAGTGGACTAGCAAGCACAGATACGCAGTATTTT.

In its sample, this clonotype was seen a few times. The chain uses TRBV29-1 and TRBJ1-2; no clear D gene. Trimming left V 5 bases short and J 4 bases short, with 14 bases between. From germline, CDR1 is SQVTM and CDR2 ANQGSEA. This CDR3 has 13 amino acids. The CDR3 is CSVYGERPYGYTF. The DNA of the CDR3 is TGCAGCGTTTACGGGGAACGTCCCTATGGCTACACCTTC.

CDR3: CASSQDLAGSQETQYF. The DNA for the CDR3 is TGCGCCAGCAGCCAAGATCTAGCGGGGAGCCAAGAGACCCAGTACTTC. This chain links TRBV4-3 with TRBJ2-5; 9 positions agree with TRBD2. Germline V CDR1 and CDR2: LGHNA, YSLEER. V dropped 0 bases and J dropped 1; count of bases not matched to a gene: 3. This CDR3 comprises 16 residues.

This clonotype was seen more than once but under ten times. The rearrangement links TRBV6-1 to TRBJ2-5; 9 bases line up with TRBD2. Germline loops: CDR1 MNHNS, CDR2 SASEGT. Unmatched junction bases numbered 7, after V lost 5 bases and J lost 6 bases. CDR3 length: 14 residues. The CDR3 is CASSTAGGSQTQYF. In DNA, the CDR3 is TGTGCCAGCAGTACGGCGGGGGGGTCGCAGACCCAGTACTTC.

This rearrangement joins TRBV20-1 to TRBJ1-4; D is unclear. Germline V lookup: CDR1 DFQATT, CDR2 SNEGSKA (reference sequence). The CDR3 is 13 amino acids. V was shortened by 5 bases and J by 1 base, with 8 bases between the two germline ends. CDR3 residues: CSASRQTNEKLFF. CDR3 bases: TGCAGTGCTTCAAGGCAAACTAATGAAAAACTGTTTTTT.

This clonotype was observed a few times. The genes are TRBV6-1 and TRBJ2-7; D is undetermined. This CDR3 is 13 amino acids long. Germline V CDR1 and CDR2: MNHNS, SASEGT. Trimming pared 3 bases from V and 0 bases from J, leaving 6 bases between. CDR3 loop: CASSDRFSYEQYF. CDR3 sequence (DNA): TGTGCCAGCAGTGACAGGTTCTCCTACGAGCAGTACTTC.

This clonotype has only a few counts. V and J are TRBV27 and TRBJ2-1; 7 positions agree with TRBD2. The CDR3 has 16 amino acids. Germline V CDR1 and CDR2: MNHEY, SMNVEV (reference sequence). The J segment lost 2 bases and the V segment lost 5 bases, leaving 9 bases of the junction unmatched. CDR3 sequence (DNA): TGTGCCAGCAGTCCCAAACGGGCGGGGGCCTACAATGAGCAGTTCTTC. Translated, it gives CASSPKRAGAYNEQFF.

Only a few counts were recorded for this clonotype. The gene calls are TRBV20-1 and TRBJ2-1, with a tentative D call TRBD2 (5 bases). The CDR3 is 15 amino acids. V was cut by 3 bases and J by 5 bases, with 17 bases left in between. Per the germline V gene, CDR1 is DFQATT and CDR2 is SNEGSKA (reference sequence). For the CDR3, the DNA is TGCAGTGCTAGGCCGGCCGGGGTTGGGAACAATGAGCAGTTCTTC. It is translated as CSARPAGVGNNEQFF.

The chain joins TRBV2 to TRBJ2-5; TRBD2 aligns across 14 bases. CDR1 is SNHLY, CDR2 FYNNEI, per germline. Trimming removed 7 bases from V and 0 bases from J; junction bases left unmatched: 10. This CDR3 has 18 amino acids. CDR3 amino acids: CASNSGLAGGWYQETQYF. The CDR3 region has the DNA TGTGCCAGCAATTCTGGACTAGCGGGGGGATGGTACCAAGAGACCCAGTACTTC.

Only a few counts were recorded for this clonotype. The chain combines TRBV14 with TRBJ2-7, with TRBD2 identical over 8 bases. The V and J ends lost 3 bases and 2 bases, in that order; junction bases with no gene match: 6. This CDR3 is 15 amino acids long. Per germline, CDR1 SGHDN and CDR2 FVKESK. The CDR3 here is CASSHSAGVTYEQYF. The CDR3, as DNA: TGTGCCAGCAGCCACTCAGCGGGAGTCACCTACGAGCAGTACTTC.

This clonotype was recorded many times. The gene calls are TRBV12-3 or TRBV12-4 and TRBJ2-1; D call uncertain. Trimming removed 4 bases from V and 4 bases from J, with 11 bases in between. The CDR3 runs to 14 residues. The CDR3 bases are TGTGCCAGCAGTTCCCCGACGGATTACAATGAGCAGTTCTTC. Translating it yields CASSSPTDYNEQFF.

This clonotype was seen repeatedly, ten times or more. The gene calls are TRBV20-1 and TRBJ2-1; D possibly corresponds to TRBD2 (5 bases). The CDR3 contains 13 residues. Germline V lookup: CDR1 DFQATT, CDR2 SNEGSKA (reference sequence). The V end was cut by 2 bases, the J end by 6 bases, with 11 bases between. For the CDR3, the DNA is TGCAGTGCTAGACTAGCAAGGATCAATGAGCAGTTCTTC. It encodes CSARLARINEQFF.

To note about this clonotype: A junction boundary mismatches the germline segment, possibly from a read error. The chain combines TRBV5-4 with TRBJ1-1; tentative D call: TRBD1 (5 bases). This CDR3 is built from 19 residues. Germline V CDR1 and CDR2: SGHNT, YYREEE (reference sequence). This CDR3 is CASRLEEGRARLLNTEAFF. The CDR3 region has the DNA TGTGCCAGCAGGTTGGAAGAGGGCAGGGCCCGGCTTCTGAACACTGAAGCTTTCTTT.

CDR3 in amino acids: CASSLDYRGDRDGYTF. CDR3 nucleotides: TGCGCCAGCAGCTTGGACTACAGGGGGGACCGAGACGGCTACACCTTC. The rearrangement joins TRBV5-1 to TRBJ1-2; 8 bases align to TRBD1. Germline CDR1 is SGHRS and CDR2 is YFSETQ. The CDR3 runs to 16 residues. V shed 0 bases, J shed 8 bases, and the junction held 12 bases outside the gene matches.

The chain has TRBV12-3 or TRBV12-4 and TRBJ2-1; 11 bases align to TRBD2. V lost 4 bases and J lost 2; bases outside the gene matches: 4. This CDR3 spans 16 amino acids. The CDR3 DNA is TGTGCCAGCAGTTCCCAACTAGCGGGGGCCTACAATGAGCAGTTCTTC. It codes for CASSSQLAGAYNEQFF.

There are a few counts of this clonotype. The V call is TRBV12-3 or TRBV12-4, the J call TRBJ2-5; 7 nucleotides line up with TRBD2. With V trimmed by 5 bases and J by 5 bases, 5 bases remained unmatched. The CDR3 totals 13 residues. The CDR3 DNA reads as TGTGCCAGCAGTCCGGGAGGTCCGGAGACCCAGTACTTC. Translated, it gives CASSPGGPETQYF.

This chain uses TRBV4-1 with TRBJ1-1, with D perhaps matching TRBD1 (5 bases). V dropped 1 base and J dropped 0 bases, with 15 bases sitting between them. CDR1 and CDR2 from the germline V gene are MGHRA and YSYEKL. CDR3 size: 17 residues. CDR3 residues: CASSQGGWGVMNTEAFF. The CDR3 nucleotides read TGCGCCAGCAGCCAAGGTGGGTGGGGGGTAATGAACACTGAAGCTTTCTTT.

The genes are TRBV27 and TRBJ2-6; 10 bases are a match to TRBD2. V shed 3 bases, J shed 4 bases, and the junction held 9 bases outside the gene matches. Germline CDR1 MNHEY, CDR2 SMNVEV (reference sequence). CDR3 length: 18 amino acids. The CDR3 loop reads CASSFIAGGLGGANVLTF. In nucleotides, the CDR3 is TGTGCCAGCAGTTTTATAGCGGGGGGCCTGGGGGGGGCCAACGTCCTGACTTTC.

V and J are TRBV5-1 and TRBJ2-1; the D gene could be TRBD1 or TRBD2 (5 bases each). Trimming cost V 4 bases and J 9 bases, with 23 bases left between them. The CDR3 is 16 amino acids. CDR1 and CDR2 (germline): SGHRS, YFSETQ. CDR3 in amino acids: CASSPAMGWGFVEQFF. For the CDR3, the DNA is TGCGCCAGCAGCCCTGCGATGGGGTGGGGGTTTGTTGAGCAGTTCTTC.

The chain employs TRBV5-5 and TRBJ2-1; no firm D call. Germline V gene data show CDR1 as SGHKS and CDR2 as YYEKEE (reference sequence). Deletions cut 2 bases from V and 7 bases from J, with 16 bases between. This CDR3 comprises 15 residues. In nucleotides, the CDR3 is TGTGCCAGCAGCTTAGTTCCAGGCTCCGCAAATGAGCAGTTCTTC. It translates to CASSLVPGSANEQFF.

Only a few counts were recorded for this clonotype. V usage is TRBV27 and J usage is TRBJ2-5, with D tentatively TRBD2 (5 bases). This CDR3 contains 14 residues. Germline V gene data show CDR1 as MNHEY and CDR2 as SMNVEV (reference sequence). Trimming removed 2 bases from V and 6 bases from J, with 13 bases in between. CDR3 in amino acids: CASSLSWRVKTQYF. The CDR3 DNA follows: TGTGCCAGCAGTTTAAGCTGGCGGGTGAAGACCCAGTACTTC.

The chain is built from TRBV11-2 and TRBJ2-2; D is uncertain. The CDR3 sequence is 18 residues long. V was shortened by 2 bases and J by 2 bases, with 18 bases between the two germline ends. The germline gives CDR1 SGHAT, CDR2 FQNNGV. Here the CDR3 reads CASSLISYSLTNTGELFF. The CDR3 nucleotides are TGTGCCAGCAGCTTAATTTCGTACAGCCTTACAAACACCGGGGAGCTGTTTTTT.